Below are 12 T cell receptor beta chains sequenced from a single sample in a study of early T cells in non-severe SARS-CoV-2 infection. TCRdb re-derived calls from the 5' RACE reads in MiXCR, one entry per CDR3 protein. Of tens of thousands of distinct CDR3 sequences in the sample, around 13% are singletons; the top ten hold roughly 6%. Sequenced input: whole blood. Receptors originate from an adult who was a healthcare worker with PCR-confirmed SARS-CoV-2 infection or an uninfected control (not recorded which).

The rearrangement joins TRBV19 to TRBJ2-7; 12 nucleotides align to TRBD1. V trimming: 4 bases; J trimming: 2 bases; junction bases outside the gene matches: 3. The germline gives CDR1 LNHDA, CDR2 SQIVND (reference sequence). CDR3 length equals 15 residues. CDR3 nucleotides: TGTGCCAGTAGTACCGGGACAGGGGGCACCTACGAGCAGTACTTC. It yields the protein CASSTGTGGTYEQYF.

The chain joins TRBV20-1 to TRBJ2-4; D is unresolved. Trimming removed 8 bases from V and 0 bases from J, with 8 bases in between. The length of the CDR3 is 12 residues. The germline gives CDR1 DFQATT, CDR2 SNEGSKA (reference sequence). CDR3 nucleotides: TGCAGTTCTAATATAGCCAAAAACATTCAGTACTTC. Protein sequence: CSSNIAKNIQYF.

This chain joins TRBV9 and TRBJ2-1, with D possibly matching TRBD2 (6 bases). Germline V CDR1 and CDR2: SGDLS, YYNGEE. This CDR3 region has 14 residues. The V end was cut by 4 bases, the J end by 8 bases, with 16 bases between. The CDR3 DNA reads TGTGCCAGCAGCTCCCCTTACGGGGGAGATGAGCAGTTCTTC. It is translated as CASSSPYGGDEQFF.

This clonotype was seen a few times. The chain joins TRBV7-9 to TRBJ2-1, with D unclear. CDR3 length equals 15 residues. Trimming took off 5 bases at V and 8 bases at J, with 19 bases between the two ends. Germline loops: CDR1 SEHNR, CDR2 FQNEAQ (reference sequence). CDR3 sequence: CASSISLGSKDEQFF. For the CDR3, the DNA is TGTGCCAGCAGCATTAGCCTTGGATCGAAGGATGAGCAGTTCTTC.

The chain joins TRBV28 to TRBJ2-7; D gene ambiguous. CDR1 is MDHEN and CDR2 is SYDVKM in the germline V gene. Trimming left V 7 bases short and J 2 bases short, with 18 bases between. CDR3 size: 15 residues. The CDR3 nucleotides read TGTGCCAGCACCGCCGGGCTGGGCTTCGCCTACGAGCAGTACTTC. Encoded protein: CASTAGLGFAYEQYF.

The chain is built from TRBV11-2 and TRBJ1-3; D is unresolved. Germline-derived CDR1 and CDR2 are SGHAT and FQNNGV. The V end lost 2 bases, the J end lost 9 bases, and 5 bases lay between the germline ends. This CDR3 contains 11 residues. The CDR3 DNA reads as TGTGCCAGCAGCTTAACGAGCACCATATATTTT. Amino acids: CASSLTSTIYF. The whole variable domain, remainder taken from reference TRBV11-2 and TRBJ1-3, is EAGVAQSPRYKIIEKRQSVAFWCNPISGHATLYWYQQILGQGPKLLIQFQNNGVVDDSQLPKDRFSAERLKGVDSTLKIQPAKLEDSAVYLCASSLTSTIYFGEGSWLTVV.

This clonotype was detected many times. V usage is TRBV20-1 and J usage is TRBJ1-1; D unclear. V lost 6 bases to trimming and J lost 4 bases, with 15 bases between them. Germline V CDR1 and CDR2: DFQATT, SNEGSKA (reference sequence). The CDR3 sequence is 13 residues long. The CDR3 region has the DNA TGCAGTGCCCAAGCTGCAGGTCGCACTGAAGCTTTCTTT. Translating it yields CSAQAAGRTEAFF.

In its sample, this clonotype was seen many times. The chain uses TRBV10-3 and TRBJ2-5; D not resolved. The CDR3 runs to 11 residues. Germline CDR1 ENHRY, CDR2 SYGVKD. The ends were cut back, 0 bases at V and 7 bases at J, with 3 bases in the middle. This chain's CDR3 is CAISESRTQYF. In DNA, the CDR3 is TGTGCCATCAGTGAGTCTAGGACCCAGTACTTC.

This chain joins TRBV11-2 and TRBJ1-1; D not resolved. Trimming removed 0 bases at V and 7 bases at J, with 9 bases between. The CDR3 contains 13 residues. From germline, CDR1 is SGHAT and CDR2 FQNNGV. The chain's CDR3 is CASSLDRRSEAFF. The CDR3 DNA reads as TGTGCCAGCAGCTTAGATCGACGCAGTGAAGCTTTCTTT.

The genes are TRBV6-5 and TRBJ2-1, with unresolved D. With 5 bases removed from V and 1 base from J, the gap between germline ends came to 3 bases. CDR3 length equals 12 residues. Germline CDR1 and CDR2: MNHEY and SVGAGI. Here the CDR3 DNA reads TGTGCCAGCAGTGGGTCCTACAATGAGCAGTTCTTC. This codes for CASSGSYNEQFF.

In this sample, this clonotype turned up many times. The gene calls are TRBV24-1 and TRBJ2-1, with 11 bases matching TRBD2. J gave up 8 bases and V 0 bases, and 5 bases lay outside the gene matches. This CDR3 contains 16 residues. Germline V gene data show CDR1 as KGHDR and CDR2 as SFDVKD. The CDR3 loop reads CATSDLVAGGPDEQFF. CDR3 DNA: TGTGCCACCAGTGATTTGGTAGCGGGGGGGCCGGATGAGCAGTTCTTC.

This clonotype was seen a few times. This rearrangement joins TRBV7-9 to TRBJ1-6, with D perhaps TRBD1 (5 bases). The CDR3 has 13 residues. The germline V gene encodes CDR1 SEHNR and CDR2 FQNEAQ (reference sequence). Trimming shortened V by 5 bases and J by 10 bases, and 12 bases separated the two germline ends. This CDR3 reads CASSARERSPLHF. DNA of the CDR3: TGTGCCAGCAGCGCCAGGGAAAGGTCACCCCTCCACTTT.